The 25 T cell receptor beta chains in this list originate from one sample, sequenced in a study of T-cell memory formation after mild COVID-19. TCRdb re-called the 5' RACE reads with MiXCR, one entry per CDR3 protein. Counted here are about 400,000 distinct CDR3 sequences, around 22% occurring once; the ten biggest clones make up approximately 14%. Sequencing used PBMCs or a T cell subset sorted from them (not recorded which). These receptors all come from an adult woman who had mild COVID-19 (a few samples of this study predate the infection). Cell type and time point are not known.

The V call is TRBV13, the J call TRBJ2-1, with 10 bases identical to TRBD2. V dropped 4 bases and J dropped 1; count of bases not matched to a gene: 4. This CDR3 has 16 amino acids. Per germline, CDR1 PRHDT and CDR2 FYEKMQ (reference sequence). The CDR3 coding sequence is TGTGCCAGCAGCTACGCTAGCGGGAGTTCCTACAATGAGCAGTTCTTC. It translates to CASSYASGSSYNEQFF.

For the CDR3, the DNA is TGCGCCAGCAGCCAAAATCCGGGCAGGGCCTATGGCTACACCTTC. Its protein product is CASSQNPGRAYGYTF. The V gene is TRBV4-1, the J gene TRBJ1-2; TRBD1 might be the D (5 bases). The V end was cut by 2 bases, the J end by 4 bases, with 14 bases between. Germline lookup yields CDR1 MGHRA and CDR2 YSYEKL. The CDR3 has 15 residues.

This clonotype was recorded a few times. V is TRBV29-1 and J is TRBJ2-3; 8 bases match TRBD2. The CDR3 extends over 13 amino acids. Per germline, CDR1 SQVTM and CDR2 ANQGSEA. V lost 5 bases to trimming and J lost 6 bases; unmatched junction nucleotides: 7. The CDR3 loop reads CSVFPAGVDTQYF. DNA for the CDR3: TGCAGCGTTTTTCCAGCGGGGGTGGATACGCAGTATTTT.

In its sample, this clonotype was seen a few times. CDR3 sequence: CASRKTGGGYYGYTF. DNA of the CDR3: TGTGCCAGCCGTAAAACAGGGGGAGGGTACTATGGCTACACCTTC. V is TRBV12-3 or TRBV12-4 and J is TRBJ1-2; 8 bases line up with TRBD1. The V and J ends lost 8 bases and 3 bases, in that order; junction bases with no gene match: 11. This CDR3 contains 15 residues.

Notes on this clonotype: A much larger clone lies one base from this, so it may be a read error. The rearrangement links TRBV5-1 to TRBJ1-1; 7 bases match TRBD1. Germline loops: CDR1 SGHRS, CDR2 YFSETQ. The length of the CDR3 is 15 residues. Trimming at V came to 4 bases and at J to 6 bases, leaving 12 bases not matched to a gene. This CDR3 is CASSTRQGGGAEAFF. The DNA of the CDR3 is TGCGCCAGCAGCACTCGACAGGGAGGAGGTGCTGAAGCTTTCTTT.

The table lists this clonotype with a few counts. The chain is built from TRBV4-2 and TRBJ2-3; 7 bases agree with TRBD2. CDR3 length: 17 amino acids. The J segment lost 2 bases and the V segment lost 1 base, leaving 9 bases of the junction unmatched. Germline V lookup: CDR1 LGHNA, CDR2 YNFKEQ. The CDR3 loop reads CASSQVGRGSATDTQYF. In DNA form, the CDR3 reads TGTGCCAGCAGCCAAGTGGGTCGCGGGAGTGCCACAGATACGCAGTATTTT.

This clonotype appeared a few times. J is TRBJ1-1 and V is TRBV7-8; no reliable D call. Trimming stripped 6 bases from V and 0 bases from J, with 8 bases between. From germline, CDR1 is SGHVS and CDR2 FQNEAQ. The CDR3 has 13 amino acids. The CDR3 here is CASSIDVNTEAFF. CDR3 nucleotides: TGTGCCAGCAGTATAGACGTGAACACTGAAGCTTTCTTT.

The rearrangement uses TRBV7-9 and TRBJ1-2; D call uncertain. With 1 base removed from V and 2 bases from J, the gap between germline ends came to 8 bases. The CDR3 is 14 residues long. Per the germline V gene, CDR1 is SEHNR and CDR2 is FQNEAQ (reference sequence). The CDR3 here is CASSLDVVNYGYTF. The CDR3 coding sequence is TGTGCCAGCAGCTTAGACGTCGTCAACTATGGCTACACCTTC.

V is TRBV20-1 and J is TRBJ2-2; the D is unclear. The CDR3 runs to 15 residues. Trimming stripped 3 bases from V and 4 bases from J, with 15 bases between. Germline lookup yields CDR1 DFQATT and CDR2 SNEGSKA (reference sequence). DNA of the CDR3: TGCAGTGCTAGGGGATTAGGGCTAAGCACCGGGGAGCTGTTTTTT. Translating it yields CSARGLGLSTGELFF.

V gene TRBV20-1 combines with J gene TRBJ1-5, with D uncertain. The CDR3 has 13 amino acids. Germline V gives CDR1 DFQATT, CDR2 SNEGSKA (reference sequence). V lost 2 bases and J 6 bases, leaving 11 bases between the germline ends. The CDR3 DNA is TGCAGTGCTAGACCTGTGTCGGGTCAGCCCCAGCATTTT. This sequence encodes CSARPVSGQPQHF.

This chain connects TRBV7-9 to TRBJ1-4; D unclear. Trimming shortened V by 5 bases and J by 11 bases, and 12 bases separated the two germline ends. This CDR3 contains 12 residues. CDR1 is SEHNR and CDR2 is FQNEAQ in the germline V gene (reference sequence). The CDR3, as DNA: TGTGCCAGCAGCCTAGAAGTGGGGAAACTGTTTTTT. Encoded protein: CASSLEVGKLFF.

The genes are TRBV4-1 and TRBJ2-7, with TRBD2 identical over 8 bases. This CDR3 has 16 residues. CDR1 and CDR2 (germline): MGHRA, YSYEKL. The V and J ends lost 0 bases and 2 bases, in that order; junction bases with no gene match: 6. CDR3 nucleotides: TGCGCCAGCAGCCAAGATCGGCTAGCGGGTGCCTACGAGCAGTACTTC. It translates to CASSQDRLAGAYEQYF.

CDR3 nucleotide sequence: TGCGCCAGCAGCCCGGACAGCAGTTTCTCTGGAAACACCATATATTTT. It encodes CASSPDSSFSGNTIYF. The V call is TRBV5-1, the J call TRBJ1-3; the D gene is possibly TRBD1 (6 bases). Germline V CDR1 and CDR2: SGHRS, YFSETQ. The CDR3 totals 16 residues. The V end was cut by 4 bases, the J end by 0 bases, with 14 bases between.

The J gene is TRBJ1-2, the V gene TRBV6-5; D call uncertain. Germline values: CDR1 MNHEY, CDR2 SVGAGI. This CDR3 region has 15 residues. The V end lost 0 bases, the J end lost 5 bases, and 13 bases lay between the germline ends. CDR3 amino acids: CASSYSIGFEYGYTF. The CDR3 region has the DNA TGTGCCAGCAGTTACTCGATAGGATTTGAATATGGCTACACCTTC.

This clonotype was seen a handful of times. This chain joins TRBV5-1 and TRBJ1-2, with no clear D. Germline-derived CDR1 and CDR2 are SGHRS and YFSETQ. This CDR3 spans 13 amino acids. V was pared by 1 base and J by 2 bases, with 6 bases between. The DNA for the CDR3 is TGCGCCAGCAGCTTGCGGGGAAACTATGGCTACACCTTC. Its translation: CASSLRGNYGYTF.

This clonotype has more than one count but fewer than ten. This chain joins TRBV20-1 and TRBJ1-2; 8 nucleotides align to TRBD1. CDR3 length: 14 amino acids. V shed 6 bases and J 4 bases; nucleotides not matched to a gene: 10. Germline CDR1 DFQATT, CDR2 SNEGSKA (reference sequence). The CDR3, as DNA: TGCAGTGCAATGCTTTTCGACAGGGGCTATGGCTACACCTTC. This codes for CSAMLFDRGYGYTF.

The chain is built from TRBV5-6 and TRBJ2-3, with a weak D call TRBD1 (5 bases). V lost 4 bases, J lost 5 bases, and 17 bases lay in between. Per the germline V gene, CDR1 is SGHDT and CDR2 is YYEEEE. The CDR3 consists of 15 residues. Written as DNA, the CDR3 is TGTGCCAGCAGCCACTTGGGGCAGGGTGAAGATACGCAGTATTTT. Translation: CASSHLGQGEDTQYF. The variable domain in full, with the rest retrieved from reference TRBV5-6 and TRBJ2-3, is DAGVTQSPTHLIKTRGQQVTLRCSPKSGHDTVSWYQQALGQGPQFIFQYYEEEERQRGNFPDRFSGHQFPNYSSELNVNALLLGDSALYLCASSHLGQGEDTQYFGPGTRLTVL.

The sample holds a few counts of this clonotype. CDR3 loop: CASSLEPLGDNEQFF. The CDR3 nucleotides read TGCGCCAGCAGCTTGGAGCCCTTGGGTGACAATGAGCAGTTCTTC. This rearrangement joins TRBV5-1 to TRBJ2-1; no clear D gene. Trimming left V 0 bases short and J 5 bases short, with 12 bases between. Per the germline V gene, CDR1 is SGHRS and CDR2 is YFSETQ. The CDR3 runs to 15 residues.

The table lists this clonotype with a few counts. The chain is built from TRBV7-9 and TRBJ1-1; tentative D call: TRBD1 (6 bases). The germline CDR1 and CDR2 sequences are SEHNR and FQNEAQ (reference sequence). V shed 0 bases and J shed 4 bases, with 12 bases lying between them. The CDR3 consists of 15 residues. CDR3 residues: CASSLAQGMGTEAFF. Written as DNA, the CDR3 is TGTGCCAGCAGCTTAGCGCAGGGGATGGGCACTGAAGCTTTCTTT.

This chain connects TRBV7-9 to TRBJ2-7; no clear D gene. Germline CDR1 reads SEHNR; CDR2 reads FQNEAQ (reference sequence). V was shortened by 1 base and J by 2 bases, with 3 bases between the two germline ends. The CDR3 loop spans 12 amino acids. CDR3 sequence reads: CASSLVTYEQYF. In DNA form, the CDR3 reads TGTGCCAGCAGCTTAGTTACCTACGAGCAGTACTTC.

This clonotype was detected ten times or more. This chain connects TRBV11-2 to TRBJ2-2; tentative D call: TRBD2 (6 bases). Trimming removed 2 bases at V and 2 bases at J, with 18 bases between. Germline CDR1 reads SGHAT; CDR2 reads FQNNGV. CDR3 length equals 18 residues. The CDR3 is CASSLFPSAGLNTGELFF. The CDR3 nucleotides are TGTGCCAGCAGCTTATTTCCCTCCGCGGGGCTAAACACCGGGGAGCTGTTTTTT.

In this sample, this clonotype turned up many times. The V call is TRBV29-1, the J call TRBJ2-3; no firm D call. The CDR3 is 11 amino acids. CDR1 is SQVTM, CDR2 ANQGSEA, per germline. The V and J ends lost 7 bases and 0 bases respectively, with 5 bases between them. The CDR3 protein is CSAASTDTQYF. Here the CDR3 DNA reads TGCAGCGCAGCTAGCACAGATACGCAGTATTTT.

This clonotype came up a few times. V gene TRBV9 combines with J gene TRBJ2-1; 15 nucleotides line up with TRBD2. CDR1 and CDR2 from the germline V gene are SGDLS and YYNGEE. There are 18 residues in the CDR3. Trimming removed 0 bases from V and 8 bases from J; junction bases left unmatched: 9. CDR3 DNA sequence: TGTGCCAGCAGCGTAGACCCGGGACTAGCGGGAGGAGCAGATGAGCAGTTCTTC. Residues: CASSVDPGLAGGADEQFF.

V usage is TRBV30 and J usage is TRBJ2-7; 10 bases agree with TRBD1. CDR1 GTSNPN and CDR2 SVGIG come from the germline V gene (reference sequence). CDR3 length: 12 amino acids. Trimming at V came to 5 bases and at J to 5 bases, leaving 3 bases not matched to a gene. CDR3 in DNA: TGTGCCTGGGGACAGGGGGTCCACGAGCAGTACTTC. It codes for CAWGQGVHEQYF.

V and J are TRBV5-1 and TRBJ2-3; no clear D gene. Germline V gives CDR1 SGHRS, CDR2 YFSETQ. V was pared by 0 bases and J by 2 bases, with 10 bases between. This CDR3 region has 15 residues. In DNA form, the CDR3 reads TGCGCCAGCAGCTTGGAAAGGCGGTACACAGATACGCAGTATTTT. It encodes CASSLERRYTDTQYF.